This is a list of T cell receptor beta chains from one sample in a study of T cell changes during pregnancy in multiple sclerosis. TCRdb's table, derived via immunoSEQ multiplex PCR, lists solely in-frame clones and lacks some. The sample yields tens of thousands of clones, nearly 95% seen once. Sequencing used peripheral blood, obtained in the second trimester of pregnancy. The receptors were sampled from a female donor in good health, enrolled as a control in a pregnancy study. Each CDR3 is given with its conserved first and last residue. The D gene is left open where the match is weak. Expanded clones are given a class, and other clones once, few, many or no size at all.

V,J,D,size,DNA,CDR3
TRBV5-1,TRBJ1-1,.,.,TGCGCCAGCAGCCTCGAGGGTGAAGCTTTCTTT,CASSLEGEAFF
TRBV7-2,TRBJ2-5,.,.,TGTGCCAGCAGCCCTCCCCCCTTAGGACGGGAGCAGTACTTC,CASSPPPLGREQYF
TRBV5-4,TRBJ1-2,TRBD1,.,TGTGCCAGCTCCCCCAAACAGGGGGCAGGTGGCTACACCTTC,CASSPKQGAGGYTF
TRBV6-1,TRBJ2-1,.,.,TGTGCCGTCGACAGCTCCTACAATGAGCAGTTCTTC,CAVDSSYNEQFF
TRBV19,TRBJ2-7,.,.,TGTGCCAGTAGTAGCCAGGGGTCCCCCTACGAGCAGTACTTC,CASSSQGSPYEQYF
TRBV2,TRBJ1-5,.,.,TGTGCCAGCAGTGAAGACAGCTTAAATCAGCCCCAGCATTTT,CASSEDSLNQPQHF
TRBV27,TRBJ2-7,.,.,TGTGCCAGCAGACACACAGGCGGCGAGCAGTACTTC,CASRHTGGEQYF
TRBV9,TRBJ1-1,TRBD1,.,TGTGCCAGCAGCGAACGACAGGGCACTGAAGCTTTCTTT,CASSERQGTEAFF
TRBV2,TRBJ2-7,TRBD1,.,TGTGCCAGCAGTGGACAGGGTAAGCCCTACGAGCAGTACTTC,CASSGQGKPYEQYF
TRBV6-6,TRBJ1-2,.,.,TGTGCCAGCAGTCGAGAACACAGGGTAGATGGCTACACCTTC,CASSREHRVDGYTF
TRBV5-6,TRBJ2-7,TRBD2,.,TGTGCCAGCAGCTTGGGCGTGGAACTAGCGGGCTACGAGCAGTACTTC,CASSLGVELAGYEQYF
TRBV28,TRBJ1-5,.,once,TGTGCCAGCAGTGCGGTCGGTCAGCCCCAGCATTTT,CASSAVGQPQHF
TRBV18,TRBJ2-5,.,.,TGTGCCAGCTCACCACCCTACGCTCAAGAGACCCAGTACTTC,CASSPPYAQETQYF
TRBV5-1,TRBJ2-3,.,.,TGCGCCAGCAGCTTGGGGGGCTCGGATACGCAGTATTTT,CASSLGGSDTQYF
TRBV28,TRBJ2-7,TRBD2,.,TGTGCCAGCGCCCAAGCGGGAGGGCTCGAGCAGTACTTC,CASAQAGGLEQYF
TRBV5-1,TRBJ2-7,.,.,TGCGCCAGCAGCTTGGCTGGGGGCAGGGGTCGTGGTGAGCAGTACTTC,CASSLAGGRGRGEQYF
TRBV28,TRBJ1-3,.,.,TGTGCCAGCACAGTAGTTCAGAGGACTGGAAACACCATATATTTT,CASTVVQRTGNTIYF
TRBV6-1,TRBJ2-7,TRBD1,.,TGTGCCAGCAGTAAGGGACAGGGGGGCTCCTACGAGCAGTACTTC,CASSKGQGGSYEQYF
TRBV7-2,TRBJ2-5,TRBD1,.,TGTGCCAGCAGCTTACCCCCGGGACAGGGGGTTTTGGAGACCCAGTACTTC,CASSLPPGQGVLETQYF
TRBV5-6,TRBJ2-1,TRBD1,.,TGTGCCAGCAGCTTGGCATTCGGGACAGAATACAATGAGCAGTTCTTC,CASSLAFGTEYNEQFF
TRBV6-6,TRBJ1-5,TRBD1,.,TGTGCCAGCAGTAGTGGACAGGACAATCAGCCCCAGCATTTT,CASSSGQDNQPQHF
TRBV27,TRBJ1-5,TRBD1,.,TGTGCCAGCAGTTTCCCACCCAGGGGGGATAGCAATCAGCCCCAGCATTTT,CASSFPPRGDSNQPQHF
TRBV13,TRBJ2-3,.,.,TGTGCCAGCAGCTTAAGTCCGGGTAGCACAGATACGCAGTATTTT,CASSLSPGSTDTQYF
TRBV9,TRBJ2-3,TRBD2,.,TGTGCCAGCAGCCCAGGACTAGCGGGAGTTGGAGATACGCAGTATTTT,CASSPGLAGVGDTQYF
TRBV28,TRBJ2-7,.,.,TGTGCCAGCAGTTTATCTCCTAGCTCCTACGAGCAGTACTTC,CASSLSPSSYEQYF
TRBV27,TRBJ2-7,TRBD1,.,TGTGCCAGCAGTTCCACCGGGACAGTCTCCGAGCAGTACTTC,CASSSTGTVSEQYF
TRBV27,TRBJ2-1,TRBD2,.,TGTGCCAGCGGGAAACGTCCGGGACTAGCACATGAGCAGTTCTTC,CASGKRPGLAHEQFF
TRBV6-1,TRBJ2-3,TRBD2,few,TGTGCCAGCAGTGTTTCGGCGGGAGGGACAGATACGCAGTATTTT,CASSVSAGGTDTQYF
TRBV27,TRBJ1-6,TRBD1,.,TGTGCCAGCAGTGAATACAGGGGCGGCTCCTATAATTCACCCCTCCACTTT,CASSEYRGGSYNSPLHF
TRBV9,TRBJ1-2,TRBD1,.,TGTGCCAGCAGCGACCTGAGGACAGGAGGAGAAGACTACACCTTC,CASSDLRTGGEDYTF
TRBV28,TRBJ2-1,.,.,TGTGCCAGCAGTTTTCGGGGGGCGGGTTACAATGAGCAGTTCTTC,CASSFRGAGYNEQFF